This T cell receptor (beta chain) came from a study of response to subunit inactivated influenza vaccine. The study's findings and limits: Seasonal influenza vaccination, on each occasion, was suggested by the authors to recruit few new T cells.

This clonotype was counted only a few times. Its antigen remains unknown. From the RT-PCR reads, TCRdb called clonotypes with MiXCR, one entry per CDR3 protein. This sample yields 500,000 to 600,000 distinct CDR3 sequences, of which approximately 12% are seen a single time; approximately 14% belongs to the top ten. Germline values: CDR1 SGHTA, CDR2 FQGNSA. The CDR3 runs 15 residues. Trimming cost V 3 bases and J 1 base, with 11 bases left between them. The source material was PBMCs from blood, sampled roughly 48 days after vaccination. The V and J genes are TRBV7-2 and TRBJ2-3, with D possibly being TRBD2 (5 bases). The sequence came from a man in his fifties or sixties who received an inactivated influenza vaccine. CDR3: CASSFGVPGTDTQYF. The CDR3 nucleotides are TGTGCCAGCAGCTTCGGGGTTCCTGGCACAGATACGCAGTATTTT.